These 12 T cell receptor beta chains came from one sample sequenced in a study of metastatic and nonmetastatic thyroid tumors. TCRdb re-clonotyped the PCR reads via MiXCR. This sample has about 92,000 clones, with more than 12% found just once. No patient received treatment before thyroid surgery. Specimen: blood. The receptors derive from a female donor with papillary thyroid cancer or a benign thyroid nodule (not recorded which). Some clones in this sample may be carry-over from other donors' samples.

Ten or more counts support this clone. V gene TRBV6-1 combines with J gene TRBJ1-6; the D gene is possibly TRBD1 (5 bases). The CDR3 contains 14 residues. Germline values: CDR1 MNHNS, CDR2 SASEGT. V lost 2 bases and J lost 7, with 9 bases in between. The CDR3 coding sequence is TGTGCCAGCAGTGAACGGGGGAAGAATTCACCCCTCCACTTT. Amino acid sequence: CASSERGKNSPLHF.

There are many counts of this clone. The gene calls are TRBV30 and TRBJ1-2; possibly TRBD1 for D (5 bases). The V end was cut by 1 base, the J end by 8 bases, with 5 bases between. This CDR3 region has 10 residues. Per germline, CDR1 GTSNPN and CDR2 SVGIG (reference sequence). The CDR3 nucleotides read TGTGCCTGGAGTGGGGGCGGCTACACCTTC. Residues: CAWSGGGYTF.

The sample holds many counts of this clone. The rearrangement joins TRBV27 to TRBJ2-2; the D is unclear. This CDR3 spans 15 amino acids. Germline V lookup: CDR1 MNHEY, CDR2 SMNVEV (reference sequence). Trimming shortened V by 7 bases and J by 0 bases, and 12 bases separated the two germline ends. The CDR3 loop reads CASTVIPTNTGELFF. The CDR3 DNA reads TGTGCCAGCACCGTCATCCCCACGAACACCGGGGAGCTGTTTTTT.

CDR3 loop: CAWIGTPRNEKLFF. The CDR3 nucleotides read TGTGCCTGGATCGGGACACCCAGGAACGAAAAACTGTTTTTT. The chain combines TRBV30 with TRBJ1-4, with D possibly being TRBD1 (6 bases). The V gene lost 4 bases and the J gene lost 8 bases, with 17 bases spanning the gap. The CDR3 runs 14 residues. Germline V gives CDR1 GTSNPN, CDR2 SVGIG (reference sequence).

Many counts were recorded for this clone. Additional DNA sequences in this sample encode the identical CDR3. The V and J genes are TRBV7-2 and TRBJ1-5; D call uncertain. Germline CDR1 SGHTA, CDR2 FQGNSA. The CDR3 totals 13 residues. V gave up 2 bases and J gave up 7 bases, with 9 bases separating them. DNA for the CDR3: TGTGCCAGCAGCTTATCTCTGGGGCAGCCCCAGCATTTT. The encoded protein is CASSLSLGQPQHF.

Ten or more counts support this clone. V usage is TRBV6-2 or TRBV6-3 and J usage is TRBJ2-7; the D is unclear. This CDR3 has 13 amino acids. Trimming took 6 bases from V and 2 from J, leaving 11 bases between them. Germline V gene data show CDR1 as MNHEY and CDR2 as SVGEGT. Here the CDR3 DNA reads TGTGCCAGCAGCCAGCTAAGCACCTACGAGCAGTACTTC. This encodes CASSQLSTYEQYF.

This clone was detected ten times or more. J is TRBJ1-5 and V is TRBV20-1, with 7 bases fitting TRBD1. Germline V gene sequence: CDR1 DFQATT, CDR2 SNEGSKA (reference sequence). CDR3 length: 13 residues. J gave up 3 bases and V 5 bases, and 4 bases lay outside the gene matches. The CDR3 sequence is CSAAQGINQPQHF. The CDR3 nucleotides are TGCAGTGCTGCACAGGGGATCAATCAGCCCCAGCATTTT.

This clone was seen a handful of times. This chain links TRBV5-6 with TRBJ1-2, with D hard to call. CDR3 length: 16 residues. Trimming left V 0 bases short and J 8 bases short, with 20 bases between. CDR1 is SGHDT, CDR2 YYEEEE, per germline. This chain's CDR3 is CASSLALREALGGYTF. As DNA, the CDR3 is TGTGCCAGCAGCTTGGCCCTGCGGGAGGCGCTTGGGGGCTACACCTTC.

This clone has ten or more counts. This chain connects TRBV30 to TRBJ1-1; a weak D match, TRBD1 (6 bases). Germline V gene lookup returns CDR1 GTSNPN and CDR2 SVGIG (reference sequence). The V and J ends lost 0 bases and 5 bases respectively, with 10 bases between them. This CDR3 contains 13 residues. The CDR3 DNA reads TGTGCCTGGAGTGTGGGGGGCATGACTGAAGCTTTCTTT. Its protein product is CAWSVGGMTEAFF.

This clone was counted many times. The chain couples TRBV4-1 to TRBJ1-5; TRBD1 matches at 7 bases. Germline loops: CDR1 MGHRA, CDR2 YSYEKL. J lost 1 base, V lost 3 bases, and 0 bases had no gene match. CDR3 length: 14 amino acids. The CDR3 reads CASSQTGSNQPQHF. CDR3 coding DNA: TGCGCCAGCAGCCAGACAGGGAGCAATCAGCCCCAGCATTTT.

This clone has more than one count but fewer than ten. This may be a read error: a much more frequent sequence differs by one nucleotide. The sample has other DNA sequences that encode this CDR3 too. This chain uses TRBV27 with TRBJ2-3, with 10 bases fitting TRBD2. V shed 5 bases, J shed 2 bases, and the junction held 7 bases outside the gene matches. Germline CDR1 and CDR2: MNHEY and SMNVEV (reference sequence). There are 16 residues in the CDR3. The CDR3 is CASSPRTSGVTDTQYF. The CDR3 region has the DNA TGTGCCAGCAGTCCAAGGACTAGCGGTGTCACAGATACGCAGTATTTT.

This clone was found a few times. A much larger clone lies a single base off, so this may be a read error. The chain joins TRBV28 to TRBJ2-3, with 10 bases matching TRBD2. The trim removed 6 bases at V and 4 bases at J, leaving 10 bases unmatched. The CDR3 consists of 16 residues. Germline V lookup: CDR1 MDHEN, CDR2 SYDVKM. This CDR3 reads CASSPGLASLADTQYF. The CDR3 DNA reads TGTGCCAGCAGCCCGGGACTAGCGTCATTGGCAGATACGCAGTATTTT.